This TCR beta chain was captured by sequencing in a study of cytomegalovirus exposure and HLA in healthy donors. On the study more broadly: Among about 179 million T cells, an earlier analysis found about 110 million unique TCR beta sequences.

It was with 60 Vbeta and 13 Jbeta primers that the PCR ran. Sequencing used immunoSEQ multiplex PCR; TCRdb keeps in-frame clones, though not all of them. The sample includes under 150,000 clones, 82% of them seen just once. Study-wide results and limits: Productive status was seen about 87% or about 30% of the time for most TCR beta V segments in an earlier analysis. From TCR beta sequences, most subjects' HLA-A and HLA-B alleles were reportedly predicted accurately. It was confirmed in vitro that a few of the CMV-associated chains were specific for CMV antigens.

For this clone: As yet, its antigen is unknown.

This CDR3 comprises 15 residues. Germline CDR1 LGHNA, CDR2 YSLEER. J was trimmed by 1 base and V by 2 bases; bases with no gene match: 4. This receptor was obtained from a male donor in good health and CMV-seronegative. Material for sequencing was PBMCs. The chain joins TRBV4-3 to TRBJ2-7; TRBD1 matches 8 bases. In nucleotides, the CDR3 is TGCGCCAGCAGCCAAACCTACAGGGGGTCCTACGAGCAGTACTTC. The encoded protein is CASSQTYRGSYEQYF.